Presented here are 9 T cell receptor beta chains from one specimen sequenced in a study of vaccination effects on CD4 cells after COVID-19 (dated by TCRdb to between 2021 and 2022). These receptors have no known antigen. Library generation was performed with the immunoSEQ multiplex PCR assay. The immuneACCESS repertoire file appears here via TCRdb, limited to in-frame rearrangements. These files lack a portion of the clones; in checked studies, under half of the deficit traces to unresolved V genes, and the cause of the others is not known. Here the sample has tens of thousands of clones; about 80% occur a single time. The ten most abundant clones make up 1.2% of the sample. In the ViraFEST assay, PBMC were stimulated with viral peptide pools, and antigen-specific CD4+ T cell clonotypes were then identified by expansion using TCR sequencing. After more than nine days of culture, CD4+ T cells were isolated with the EasySep CD4+ T cell isolation kit. Each participant got two doses of an mRNA SARS-CoV-2 vaccine, either BNT162b2 or mRNA-1273.

The sequencing used CD4+ T cells from PBMCs cultured with HCoV-229E spike peptides, collected after COVID-19 vaccination. The sample's cell subset or site label, decoded: HCoV-229E spike overlapping peptide pool stimulation. Receptors were obtained from a human donor who received a COVID-19 vaccine.

Only a few counts were recorded for this clone. The chain links TRBV10-3 to TRBJ1-2; D gene unclear. Per germline, CDR1 ENHRY and CDR2 SYGVKD. V dropped 2 bases and J dropped 4 bases, with 5 bases sitting between them. This CDR3 comprises 12 residues. CDR3 amino acids: CAISEEGYGYTF. CDR3 nucleotides: TGTGCCATCAGTGAGGAAGGCTATGGCTACACCTTC.

The J gene is TRBJ2-1, the V gene TRBV28, with 8 positions matching TRBD2. V was pared by 4 bases and J by 12 bases, with 14 bases of the junction left unmatched. Germline CDR1 reads MDHEN; CDR2 reads SYDVKM. The CDR3 runs to 15 residues. This CDR3 reads CASSSGTSAVDGQFF. CDR3 coding DNA: TGTGCCAGCAGTTCCGGGACTAGTGCGGTGGATGGGCAGTTCTTC.

This clone was recorded once. This chain links TRBV24-1 with TRBJ2-3; D may be TRBD1 (5 bases). From germline, CDR1 is KGHDR and CDR2 SFDVKD. The CDR3 is made up of 14 amino acids. V was pared by 5 bases and J by 3 bases, with 11 bases between. CDR3 coding DNA: TGTGCCACCAGTGCCTCTAAGGGGACAGATACGCAGTATTTT. This translates into CATSASKGTDTQYF.

The V gene is TRBV5-3, the J gene TRBJ1-5; 8 nucleotides line up with TRBD1. TRBV5-3 counts as an open reading frame of uncertain function. This CDR3 contains 16 residues. V was pared by 9 bases and J by 9 bases, with 20 bases of the junction left unmatched. CDR3 in amino acids: CAKDDRGTHIPGPQHF. Here the CDR3 DNA reads TGTGCCAAGGATGACAGGGGAACCCACATCCCTGGGCCCCAGCATTTT.

The CDR3 is CASGERGKETQYF. The CDR3 DNA sequence: TGTGCCTCCGGAGAGCGGGGGAAAGAGACCCAGTACTTC. The chain couples TRBV6-5 to TRBJ2-5; 8 bases line up with TRBD2. The J segment lost 3 bases and the V segment lost 11 bases, leaving 8 bases of the junction unmatched. CDR1 and CDR2 (germline): MNHEY, SVGAGI. The CDR3 length is 13 residues.

This clone was counted a few times. The chain carries TRBV5-1 and TRBJ2-6, with TRBD1 matching 7 bases. After removal of 6 bases from V and 0 bases from J, the junction contained 6 bases not matched to a gene. The CDR3 extends over 16 amino acids. Per germline, CDR1 SGHRS and CDR2 YFSETQ. The CDR3 is CASTRQGGSGANVLTF. The CDR3 DNA sequence: TGCGCCAGCACCCGACAGGGTGGCTCTGGGGCCAACGTCCTGACTTTC.

This clone was detected a few times. The gene calls are TRBV7-2 and TRBJ2-7, with D possibly matching TRBD2 (6 bases). V lost 1 base and J 4 bases, leaving 14 bases between the germline ends. This CDR3 spans 15 amino acids. Germline V gene lookup returns CDR1 SGHTA and CDR2 FQGNSA. The CDR3 is CASSLGPPGTYEQYV. In nucleotides, the CDR3 is TGTGCCAGCAGCTTAGGTCCGCCAGGGACTTACGAGCAGTACGTC.

This chain uses TRBV18 with TRBJ2-3; a possible D gene is TRBD1 (6 bases). The CDR3 has 14 amino acids. Germline lookup yields CDR1 KGHSH and CDR2 LQKENI. V was shortened by 2 bases and J by 2 bases, with 8 bases between the two germline ends. CDR3 nucleotide sequence: TGTGCCAGCTCACCAACAGGGATCACAGATACGCAGTATTTT. It translates to CASSPTGITDTQYF.

The sample holds a few counts of this clone. The chain carries TRBV5-1 and TRBJ2-6; D gene unclear. The germline CDR1 and CDR2 sequences are SGHRS and YFSETQ. Trimming cost V 2 bases and J 2 bases, with 8 bases left between them. The CDR3 spans 15 residues. The CDR3 region is CASSFEGPGANVLTF. In DNA form, the CDR3 reads TGCGCCAGCAGCTTTGAAGGGCCTGGGGCCAACGTCCTGACTTTC.